Listed below are T cell receptor beta chains from one sample, sequenced in a study of OX40 agonist ivuxolimab in advanced cancers. TCRdb's copy holds only in-frame clones and misses some; the assay was immunoSEQ multiplex PCR. The repertoire holds around 88,000 clones, with about 90% as singletons. The sequencing here drew on CD4+ or CD8+ T cells sorted from blood, taken in a trial of the OX40 agonist ivuxolimab. The source is an adult with an advanced solid tumor such as melanoma, head and neck, liver or kidney cancer. Both conserved end residues are part of each CDR3. D genes are given only for firm matches. Clone size is not always given. Where it is, it says once, few, many or a class for expanded clones.

TRBD1	13	.	TRBV6-5	TRBJ1-2	CAGSTGADYGYTF	TGTGCCGGCAGTACAGGGGCGGACTATGGCTACACCTTC
.	15	.	TRBV21-1	TRBJ1-5	CASSKGYRGVEPQHF	TGTGCCAGCAGCAAAGGATACAGGGGGGTGGAACCCCAGCATTTT
TRBD2	16	.	TRBV14	TRBJ2-5	CASSHEAGGGGETQYF	TGTGCCAGCAGCCACGAGGCGGGAGGAGGGGGAGAGACCCAGTACTTC
.	15	.	TRBV30	TRBJ1-2	CAWSTNGGEGYGYTF	TGTGCCTGGAGCACCAACGGGGGGGAAGGCTATGGCTACACCTTC
.	13	.	TRBV5-8	TRBJ2-1	CASSFGLYNEQFF	TGTGCCAGCAGCTTCGGACTTTACAATGAGCAGTTCTTC
.	14	.	TRBV9	TRBJ1-1	CASSVGGGGTEAFF	TGTGCCAGCAGCGTAGGAGGAGGGGGCACTGAAGCTTTCTTT
.	13	.	TRBV7-3	TRBJ2-1	CASSLGLYNEQFF	TGTGCCAGCAGCCTCGGACTATACAATGAGCAGTTCTTC
.	13	.	TRBV9	TRBJ2-2	CASSVGGPGELFF	TGTGCCAGCAGCGTAGGGGGTCCCGGGGAGCTGTTTTTT
.	14	.	TRBV11-1	TRBJ2-4	CASSLKTGQNIQYF	TGTGCCAGCAGCTTAAAAACAGGACAAAACATTCAGTACTTC
TRBD1	13	.	TRBV6-1	TRBJ1-4	CASNDRAGEKLFF	TGTGCCAGCAACGACAGGGCTGGAGAAAAACTGTTTTTT
.	10	.	TRBV29-1	TRBJ2-1	CSAEAETQFF	TGCAGCGCCGAGGCAGAGACGCAGTTCTTC
.	14	.	TRBV30	TRBJ2-1	CAWSVHTAYNEQFF	TGTGCCTGGAGTGTACATACCGCATACAATGAGCAGTTCTTC
.	17	.	TRBV19	TRBJ1-2	CASSIEGRIRDNYGYTF	TGTGCCAGTAGTATAGAAGGCAGGATCCGGGATAACTATGGCTACACCTTC
.	15	.	TRBV29-1	TRBJ2-5	CSVEFTGSLQETQYF	TGCAGCGTTGAATTTACAGGGAGTCTCCAAGAGACCCAGTACTTC
.	16	.	TRBV10-1	TRBJ2-3	CASSQGLLSSTDTQYF	TGCGCCAGCAGCCAGGGGTTGCTCTCTAGCACAGATACGCAGTATTTT
.	15	once	TRBV4-1	TRBJ1-6	CASSQDGAGISPLHF	TGCGCCAGCAGCCAAGACGGGGCAGGGATTTCACCCCTCCACTTT
.	11	once	TRBV6-1	TRBJ2-5	CASSEQETQYF	TGTGCCAGCAGTGAGCAAGAGACCCAGTACTTC
.	14	.	TRBV30	TRBJ1-2	CAWSINEGYYGYTF	TGTGCCTGGAGTATAAATGAGGGTTACTATGGCTACACCTTC
.	14	.	TRBV19	TRBJ1-1	CASSTNPGNTEAFF	TGTGCCAGTAGTACAAACCCAGGTAACACTGAAGCTTTCTTT
TRBD1	15	.	TRBV19	TRBJ2-7	CASSTTIDRANEQYF	TGTGCCAGTAGTACAACCATAGACAGGGCGAACGAGCAGTACTTC
.	14	.	TRBV7-9	TRBJ2-5	CASSVVGTQETQYF	TGTGCCAGCAGCGTTGTTGGAACCCAAGAGACCCAGTACTTC
.	16	.	TRBV19	TRBJ1-2	CASSLGLEGFNYGYTF	TGTGCCAGTAGTCTTGGTTTGGAAGGGTTTAACTATGGCTACACCTTC
TRBD2	16	.	TRBV7-3	TRBJ2-1	CASSLTLGEGQNEQFF	TGTGCCAGCAGCTTAACGTTGGGGGAGGGCCAGAATGAGCAGTTCTTC
.	13	.	TRBV7-7	TRBJ1-2	CASSSSAGYGYTF	TGTGCTAGCAGCTCCTCTGCGGGATATGGCTACACCTTC
.	13	.	TRBV15	TRBJ2-5	CATSRVGPETQYF	TGTGCCACCAGCAGAGTCGGACCGGAGACCCAGTACTTC
TRBD2	15	.	TRBV30	TRBJ2-7	CAGRRGLAGDYEQYF	TGTGCCGGTCGCAGGGGACTAGCGGGGGACTACGAGCAGTACTTC
TRBD2	16	.	TRBV6-5	TRBJ2-5	CASSSSLAGARETQYF	TGTGCCAGCAGTTCATCCCTAGCGGGGGCGAGAGAGACCCAGTACTTC
.	14	.	TRBV19	TRBJ2-7	CASKGGTEFYEQYF	TGTGCCAGTAAGGGAGGGACAGAGTTCTACGAGCAGTACTTC
TRBD2	18	.	TRBV27	TRBJ2-3	CASSHGLAGGFHIDTQYF	TGTGCCAGCAGTCATGGACTAGCGGGGGGGTTTCACATAGATACGCAGTATTTT
TRBD2	15	once	TRBV19	TRBJ2-1	CASSPPGREAAKQFF	TGTGCCAGTAGTCCCCCGGGGCGGGAGGCTGCGAAGCAGTTCTTC
.	14	.	TRBV7-2	TRBJ1-1	CASSPGGGRREAFF	TGTGCCAGCAGCCCGGGGGGGGGTCGGCGTGAAGCTTTCTTT
.	16	once	TRBV28	TRBJ1-5	CASGVIGSSSNQPQHF	TGTGCCAGCGGGGTAATCGGCAGTAGTAGCAATCAGCCCCAGCATTTT
TRBD1	14	.	TRBV7-2	TRBJ2-5	CASSIGQGAETQYF	TGTGCCAGCAGCATCGGACAGGGGGCCGAGACCCAGTACTTC
TRBD2	13	.	TRBV29-1	TRBJ2-5	CSVALAGGETQYF	TGCAGCGTTGCTCTAGCGGGAGGAGAGACCCAGTACTTC
TRBD2	14	.	TRBV5-1	TRBJ2-3	CASSVGGSTDTQYF	TGCGCCAGCAGCGTGGGGGGGAGCACAGATACGCAGTATTTT
.	16	.	TRBV6-6	TRBJ1-4	CASSHGRGATNEKLFF	TGTGCCAGCAGCCACGGGAGGGGCGCAACTAATGAAAAACTGTTTTTT
TRBD2	16	.	TRBV5-4	TRBJ2-1	CASSQGLAGANNEQFF	TGTGCCAGCAGCCAAGGACTAGCGGGAGCCAACAATGAGCAGTTCTTC
.	13	.	TRBV29-1	TRBJ1-1	CSVALREGTEAFF	TGCAGCGTTGCTCTGAGGGAGGGGACTGAAGCTTTCTTT
TRBD2	18	few	TRBV2	TRBJ2-3	CASRDGTSGGRSTDTQYF	TGTGCCAGCAGAGACGGGACTAGCGGGGGCCGAAGCACAGATACGCAGTATTTT
.	17	.	TRBV6-4	TRBJ2-1	CASSDSPSWGLYNEQFF	TGTGCCAGCAGTGACTCCCCCTCTTGGGGGCTCTACAATGAGCAGTTCTTC
TRBD2	15	.	TRBV5-1	TRBJ2-3	CASSRSGKSTDTQYF	TGCGCCAGCAGCCGTAGCGGGAAAAGCACAGATACGCAGTATTTT
.	15	.	TRBV29-1	TRBJ2-6	CSVSIGGSGANVLTF	TGCAGCGTCTCGATCGGGGGCTCTGGGGCCAACGTCCTGACTTTC
.	13	.	TRBV19	TRBJ2-5	CASSSGAKETQYF	TGTGCCAGTAGTAGCGGGGCTAAAGAGACCCAGTACTTC
.	12	.	TRBV5-4	TRBJ1-2	CASSAKGGGYTF	TGTGCCAGCAGCGCAAAAGGGGGTGGCTACACCTTC
.	15	.	TRBV14	TRBJ2-3	CASSPSRFRTDTQYF	TGTGCCAGCAGCCCCTCCCGGTTCCGCACAGATACGCAGTATTTT
TRBD2	15	.	TRBV12-5	TRBJ2-5	CASGFPGRHRETQYF	TGTGCTAGTGGTTTCCCCGGGAGGCACCGAGAGACCCAGTACTTC
.	12	.	TRBV2	TRBJ2-7	CASSARSYEQYF	TGTGCCAGCAGTGCTAGGAGCTACGAGCAGTACTTC
.	12	.	TRBV5-5	TRBJ1-1	CASSQVGTEAFF	TGTGCCAGCAGTCAGGTCGGTACTGAAGCTTTCTTT
.	15	.	TRBV5-6	TRBJ2-7	CASSKGTTSSYEQYF	TGTGCCAGCAGCAAAGGGACGACGAGCTCCTACGAGCAGTACTTC
.	11	.	TRBV6-6	TRBJ2-6	CASKVANVLTF	TGTGCCAGCAAAGTCGCCAACGTCCTGACTTTC
TRBD1	13	.	TRBV27	TRBJ2-3	CASSGTDADTQYF	TGTGCCAGCAGTGGGACAGACGCAGATACGCAGTATTTT
TRBD1	14	.	TRBV5-1	TRBJ2-3	CASSLDRGADTQYF	TGCGCCAGCAGCTTGGACAGGGGCGCAGATACGCAGTATTTT
.	19	once	TRBV18	TRBJ2-6	CASSPYPGRGTSGANVLTF	TGTGCCAGCTCACCTTACCCAGGCAGGGGAACGTCTGGGGCCAACGTCCTGACTTTC
TRBD1	15	.	TRBV5-4	TRBJ1-4	CASSLLTGPNEKLFF	TGTGCCAGCAGCTTGTTGACAGGGCCTAATGAAAAACTGTTTTTT
TRBD2	18	.	TRBV5-1	TRBJ2-3	CASSLRVPGGVVTDTQYF	TGCGCCAGCAGCTTGCGGGTCCCCGGGGGGGTTGTCACAGATACGCAGTATTTT
.	14	.	TRBV19	TRBJ2-2	CASSRQGGTGELFF	TGTGCCAGTAGTCGGCAGGGAGGAACCGGGGAGCTGTTTTTT
.	18	.	TRBV5-8	TRBJ1-1	CASTTWSLGQGRNTEAFF	TGTGCCAGCACGACCTGGTCCCTTGGGCAGGGTCGGAACACTGAAGCTTTCTTT